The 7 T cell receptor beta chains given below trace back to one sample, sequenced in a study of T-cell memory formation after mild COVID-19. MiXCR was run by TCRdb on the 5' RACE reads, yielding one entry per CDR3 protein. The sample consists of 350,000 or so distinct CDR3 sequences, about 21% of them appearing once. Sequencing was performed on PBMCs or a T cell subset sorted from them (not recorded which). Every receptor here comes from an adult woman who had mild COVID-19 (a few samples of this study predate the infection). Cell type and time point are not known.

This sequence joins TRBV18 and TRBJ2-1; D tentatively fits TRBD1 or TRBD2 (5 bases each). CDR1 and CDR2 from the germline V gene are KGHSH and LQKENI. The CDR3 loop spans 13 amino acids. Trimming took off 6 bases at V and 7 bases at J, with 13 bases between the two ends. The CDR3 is CASSPGDLNEQFF. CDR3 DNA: TGTGCCAGCTCCCCCGGGGACCTAAATGAGCAGTTCTTC.

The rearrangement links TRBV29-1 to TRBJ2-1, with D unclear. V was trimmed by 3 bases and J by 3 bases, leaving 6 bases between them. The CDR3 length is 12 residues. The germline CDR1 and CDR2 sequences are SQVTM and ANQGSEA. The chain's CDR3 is CSVEADYNEQFF. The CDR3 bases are TGCAGCGTTGAGGCTGACTACAATGAGCAGTTCTTC.

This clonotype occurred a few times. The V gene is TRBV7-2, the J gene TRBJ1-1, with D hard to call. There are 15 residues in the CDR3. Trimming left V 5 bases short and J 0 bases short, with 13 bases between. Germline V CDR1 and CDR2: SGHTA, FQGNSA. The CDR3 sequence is CASSPSGLVNTEAFF. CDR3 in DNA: TGTGCCAGCAGCCCCTCGGGCTTAGTGAACACTGAAGCTTTCTTT.

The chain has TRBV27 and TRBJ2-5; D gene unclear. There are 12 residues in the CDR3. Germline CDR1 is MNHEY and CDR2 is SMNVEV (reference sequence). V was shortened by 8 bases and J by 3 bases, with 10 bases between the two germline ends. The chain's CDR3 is CASGKGKETQYF. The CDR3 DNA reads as TGTGCCAGCGGAAAAGGAAAAGAGACCCAGTACTTC.

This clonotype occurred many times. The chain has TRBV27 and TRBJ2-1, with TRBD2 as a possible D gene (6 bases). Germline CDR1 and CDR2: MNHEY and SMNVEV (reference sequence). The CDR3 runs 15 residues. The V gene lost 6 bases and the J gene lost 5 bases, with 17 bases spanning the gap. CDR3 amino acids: CASRYGGSFNNEQFF. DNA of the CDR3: TGTGCCAGCAGATATGGAGGGTCCTTTAACAATGAGCAGTTCTTC.

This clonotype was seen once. The DNA for the CDR3 is TGTGCCAGCAGCTCGGGACTAGTTATCACAGATACGCAGTATTTT. This codes for CASSSGLVITDTQYF. This chain connects TRBV7-6 to TRBJ2-3, with 8 bases identical to TRBD2. Unmatched junction bases numbered 5, after V lost 4 bases and J lost 2 bases. This CDR3 has 15 amino acids. Germline V gives CDR1 SGHVS, CDR2 FNYEAQ.

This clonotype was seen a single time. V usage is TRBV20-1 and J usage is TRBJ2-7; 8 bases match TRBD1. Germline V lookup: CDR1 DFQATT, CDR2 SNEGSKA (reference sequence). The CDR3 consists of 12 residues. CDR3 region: CRASNRGYEQYF. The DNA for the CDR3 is TGCAGGGCATCGAACAGGGGGTACGAGCAGTACTTC.